Shown below are 13 T cell receptor beta chains from a single sample sequenced in a study of T cell responses to AZD1222 COVID-19 vaccine. Repertoires were generated with immunoSEQ multiplex PCR, while TCRdb's copy carries only in-frame clones and drops some. The sample has some 200,000 clones; approximately 93% are singletons. Sequenced material: peripheral blood, taken 28 days after the second AZD1222 dose. The origin of the receptors is an adult who received the AZD1222 COVID-19 vaccine.

The chain is built from TRBV18 and TRBJ2-5; D ambiguous. This CDR3 comprises 12 residues. The germline gives CDR1 KGHSH, CDR2 LQKENI. Trimming removed 5 bases from V and 1 base from J, with 5 bases in between. CDR3: CASSGFQETQYF. CDR3 bases: TGTGCCAGCTCAGGGTTCCAAGAGACCCAGTACTTC.

The chain is built from TRBV29-1 and TRBJ2-7, with D unresolved. V lost 4 bases to trimming and J lost 2 bases, with 9 bases between them. The germline gives CDR1 SQVTM, CDR2 ANQGSEA. The CDR3 totals 12 residues. For the CDR3, the DNA is TGCAGCGTTGCTCCCACCGCCTACGAGCAGTACTTC. Amino acids: CSVAPTAYEQYF.

The chain carries TRBV6-5 and TRBJ1-1; D is possibly TRBD1 (5 bases). This CDR3 is 12 amino acids long. Germline-derived CDR1 and CDR2 are MNHEY and SVGAGI. The ends were cut back, 7 bases at V and 1 base at J, with 7 bases in the middle. CDR3 loop: CASKGRNTEAFF. The DNA of the CDR3 is TGTGCCAGCAAGGGGAGGAACACTGAAGCTTTCTTT.

This rearrangement joins TRBV19 to TRBJ1-6; 7 bases are a match to TRBD1. The CDR3 has 14 residues. In germline, CDR1 is LNHDA, CDR2 SQIVND (reference sequence). J gave up 10 bases and V 7 bases, and 10 bases lay outside the gene matches. CDR3 protein: CASNPGQVRSPLHF. CDR3 nucleotides: TGTGCCAGTAACCCCGGACAGGTGCGATCACCCCTCCACTTT. Full variable domain (rest looked up from reference TRBV19 and TRBJ1-6): DGGITQSPKYLFRKEGQNVTLSCEQNLNHDAMYWYRQDPGQGLRLIYYSQIVNDFQKGDIAEGYSVSREKKESFPLTVTSAQKNPTAFYLCASNPGQVRSPLHFGNGTRLTVT.

The rearrangement joins TRBV7-9 to TRBJ1-1; D possibly corresponds to TRBD1 (6 bases). In germline, CDR1 is SEHNR, CDR2 FQNEAQ (reference sequence). This CDR3 is built from 15 residues. Trimming left V 5 bases short and J 0 bases short, with 13 bases between. CDR3 amino acids: CASSREKGVNTEAFF. The CDR3 DNA sequence: TGTGCCAGCAGCAGAGAGAAGGGGGTGAACACTGAAGCTTTCTTT.

DNA of the CDR3: TGCGCCAGCAGCGTAGCGGGAGGGTGGACAGATACGCAGTATTTT. It encodes CASSVAGGWTDTQYF. The gene calls are TRBV5-1 and TRBJ2-3, with TRBD2 matching over 11 bases. J lost 3 bases, V lost 4 bases, and 4 bases had no gene match. This CDR3 has 15 amino acids. Germline V gene data show CDR1 as SGHRS and CDR2 as YFSETQ. Combining the CDR3 with reference TRBV5-1 and TRBJ2-3 gives the whole variable domain KAGVTQTPRYLIKTRGQQVTLSCSPISGHRSVSWYQQTPGQGLQFLFEYFSETQRNKGNFPGRFSGRQFSNSRSEMNVSTLELGDSALYLCASSVAGGWTDTQYFGPGTRLTVL.

The chain employs TRBV5-1 and TRBJ2-5; maybe TRBD1 (6 bases). The germline gives CDR1 SGHRS, CDR2 YFSETQ. There are 14 residues in the CDR3. V lost 4 bases and J lost 1, with 11 bases in between. This chain's CDR3 is CASSRLDSQETQYF. CDR3 in DNA: TGCGCCAGCAGCCGCCTGGACAGCCAAGAGACCCAGTACTTC.

The chain has TRBV28 and TRBJ1-3; D is undetermined. Germline V lookup: CDR1 MDHEN, CDR2 SYDVKM. Trimming left V 1 base short and J 2 bases short, with 15 bases between. The CDR3 loop spans 17 amino acids. The CDR3 loop is CASSLFPTGSTGNTIYF. Written as DNA, the CDR3 is TGTGCCAGCAGTTTATTCCCAACCGGGTCAACTGGAAACACCATATATTTT.

V usage is TRBV19 and J usage is TRBJ2-7, with 7 bases lining up with TRBD1. Germline CDR1 is LNHDA and CDR2 is SQIVND (reference sequence). Losses at the gene ends were 0 bases for V and 4 bases for J; bases not matched to a gene: 6. This CDR3 contains 15 residues. CDR3 amino acids: CASSIEKGARYEQYF. In nucleotides, the CDR3 is TGTGCCAGTAGTATAGAGAAGGGGGCAAGGTACGAGCAGTACTTC. Complete variable domain (other parts from reference TRBV19 and TRBJ2-7): DGGITQSPKYLFRKEGQNVTLSCEQNLNHDAMYWYRQDPGQGLRLIYYSQIVNDFQKGDIAEGYSVSREKKESFPLTVTSAQKNPTAFYLCASSIEKGARYEQYFGPGTRLTVT.

This rearrangement joins TRBV27 to TRBJ1-1; no clear D. CDR3 length: 12 amino acids. CDR1 and CDR2 from the germline V gene are MNHEY and SMNVEV (reference sequence). Trimming left V 6 bases short and J 5 bases short, with 10 bases between. The CDR3 bases are TGTGCCAGCAGAACCGGGAGGACTGAAGCTTTCTTT. The encoded protein is CASRTGRTEAFF.

V usage is TRBV25-1 and J usage is TRBJ1-1; possibly TRBD1 for D (5 bases). Germline assignment: CDR1 MGHDK and CDR2 SYGVNS. With 5 bases removed from V and 5 bases from J, the gap between germline ends came to 18 bases. The CDR3 runs 15 residues. The CDR3 bases are TGTGCCAGCAGTAACCGGGGCGCGAAGGGGACTGAAGCTTTCTTT. Translated: CASSNRGAKGTEAFF. The full variable domain, its missing parts supplied by reference TRBV25-1 and TRBJ1-1, is EADIYQTPRYLVIGTGKKITLECSQTMGHDKMYWYQQDPGMELHLIHYSYGVNSTEKGDLSSESTVSRIRTEHFPLTLESARPSHTSQYLCASSNRGAKGTEAFFGQGTRLTVV.

This rearrangement joins TRBV6-5 to TRBJ2-7; the D gene is possibly TRBD2 (5 bases). V was clipped by 9 bases and J by 2 bases, with 14 bases between them. Germline CDR1 reads MNHEY; CDR2 reads SVGAGI. This CDR3 spans 13 amino acids. The DNA for the CDR3 is TGTGCCAGGGAGGAAGACGGAACCTACGAGCAGTACTTC. This sequence encodes CAREEDGTYEQYF.

J is TRBJ1-2 and V is TRBV28; a weak D match, TRBD1 (6 bases). This CDR3 comprises 14 residues. In germline, CDR1 is MDHEN, CDR2 SYDVKM. V was cut by 4 bases and J by 5 bases, with 14 bases left in between. CDR3 nucleotide sequence: TGTGCCAGCAGTTCTAGCGGGACACTTTATGGCTACACCTTC. Translation gives CASSSSGTLYGYTF.